The following is a TCR beta chain sequence with its context. These data come from a study of cytotoxic CD8 clonotypes in ibrutinib-treated CLL. Overall study: The patient breakdown showed more than 9 relapsed/refractory and around 16 treatment-naive cases, with fewer than 18 IGHV unmutated. When averaged across all of the samples, the counts came to a few hundred thousand productive templates and 86,000 or so productive rearrangements.

Investigators sought sequencing depths of between 1 in 200,000 and 1 in 1 million T cells. Libraries were prepared by immunoSEQ multiplex PCR; TCRdb keeps only in-frame clonotypes and omits some of them. The repertoire holds roughly 150,000 clones, with roughly four fifths as singletons. The CDR3 contains 16 residues. V dropped 8 bases and J dropped 5; count of bases not matched to a gene: 14. CDR1 LNHDA and CDR2 SQIVND come from the germline V gene (reference sequence). Sequenced here: PBMCs, sampled after 12 months of ibrutinib treatment. The clonotype was recovered from a human donor with chronic lymphocytic leukemia. The genes are TRBV19 and TRBJ2-2, with 7 bases lining up with TRBD1. The CDR3 DNA follows: TGTGCCAGTCTTGGATCAAGACAGGGTGTGACCGGGGAGCTGTTTTTT. Encoded protein: CASLGSRQGVTGELFF.